Listed below are T cell receptor beta chains from one sample, sequenced in a study of prognosis after radiotherapy for stage I lung cancer. TCRdb re-called the multiplex PCR reads with MiXCR, one entry per CDR3 protein. The sample has about 35,000 distinct CDR3 sequences; nearly 35% are singletons. Sample: PBMCs, taken before or after stereotactic body radiation therapy (not recorded which). The receptors derive from a donor over 45 with non-small cell lung cancer. The CDR3 runs from the conserved cysteine through the conserved F or W. Each record gives: V gene, J gene, D gene, clone size, CDR3 DNA, CDR3 protein. D genes are given only for firm matches. Clone size is given for some rows only: seen once, a few or many times, or a class if the clone is expanded.

TRBV15	TRBJ2-3	TRBD2	many	TGTGCCACCAGCAGAGAATGGGGGGGGACAGATACGCAGTATTTT	CATSREWGGTDTQYF
TRBV2	TRBJ1-6	.	.	TGTGCCAGCAGGCCATCGGATTCACACCTCCACTTT	CASRPSDSHLHF
TRBV30	TRBJ1-1	.	few	TGTGCCTGGAGTGTGTCCACTGAAGCTTTCTTT	CAWSVSTEAFF
TRBV3-1	TRBJ2-7	.	many	TGTGCCAGCAGCCAAGCCGCGACAGAGGCTTACGAGCAGTACTTC	CASSQAATEAYEQYF
TRBV30	TRBJ2-3	TRBD2	many	TGTGCCTGGAGTGTTTTTAGCGGGCCAAGCACAGATACGCAGTATTTT	CAWSVFSGPSTDTQYF
TRBV7-9	TRBJ2-1	.	many	TGTGCCGGGACGGGGACATCCTCCTACAATGAGCAGTTCTTC	CAGTGTSSYNEQFF
TRBV7-9	TRBJ2-4	.	many	TGTGCCAGCAGCACGGGACTGGGGGGAAACATTCAGTACTTC	CASSTGLGGNIQYF
TRBV4-1	TRBJ1-3	.	many	TGCGCCAGCACAAATGTAACCGCGGGTATTGCCGGAAACACCATATATTTT	CASTNVTAGIAGNTIYF
TRBV3-1	TRBJ1-5	TRBD1	many	TGTGCCAGCAGCCAAGATGGGACAGCGAATCAGCCCCAGCATTTT	CASSQDGTANQPQHF
TRBV6-1	TRBJ2-1	.	many	TGTGCCAGCAGTAAAACGGGGAACTCCTACAATGAGCAGTTCTTC	CASSKTGNSYNEQFF
TRBV7-9	TRBJ2-1	.	many	TGTGCCAGCAGCTCCGAAGCAGACTACACGCAGTTCTTC	CASSSEADYTQFF
TRBV30	TRBJ1-1	TRBD1	many	TGTGCCTGGAGTTACCTGGACAGGGACACTGAAGCTTTCTTT	CAWSYLDRDTEAFF
TRBV15	TRBJ1-3	.	many	TGTGCCACCAGCAGACGCAGCATCACCTCTGGAAACACCATATATTTT	CATSRRSITSGNTIYF
TRBV9	TRBJ2-3	TRBD2	few	TGTGCCAGCAGCTCAACAACTAGCGGGATTGCAGATACGCAGTATTTT	CASSSTTSGIADTQYF
TRBV30	TRBJ2-5	TRBD2	.	TGTGCCTGGAGTGCGACACTAGCGGAGGGACAAGAGACCCAGTACTTC	CAWSATLAEGQETQYF
TRBV6-9	TRBJ1-1	.	.	TGTGCCAGCAGTTCAGCCCGGACTCTTTTCGACACTGAAGCTTTCTTT	CASSSARTLFDTEAFF